The 28 T cell receptor beta chains below come from one sample, sequenced in a study of molecular identifiers for immune sequencing clone quantification. TCRdb passed the PCR reads through MiXCR, listing each CDR3 protein once. There are roughly 300,000 distinct CDR3 sequences in the sample; over 20% occur only once, and around 0.7% lies in the top ten. Input material: naive CD8+ T cells from blood, with Jurkat cell RNA spiked in. The sample's subset: FACS-sorted CD8+CD4-CCR7+CD45RA+ naive T cells. These receptor sequences come from a human donor in good health. Some libraries in this study had Jurkat cell RNA spiked in.

The rearrangement links TRBV25-1 to TRBJ2-5; the D gene is possibly TRBD2 (6 bases). There are 17 residues in the CDR3. Trimming stripped 3 bases from V and 2 bases from J, with 19 bases between. Germline values: CDR1 MGHDK, CDR2 SYGVNS. CDR3 sequence: CASSEAGPMDSQETQYF. CDR3 in DNA: TGTGCCAGCAGTGAGGCGGGGCCAATGGATTCACAAGAGACCCAGTACTTC.

The chain carries TRBV18 and TRBJ2-5; the D gene is possibly TRBD2 (5 bases). Germline V gene data show CDR1 as KGHSH and CDR2 as LQKENI. CDR3 length equals 15 residues. V lost 3 bases to trimming and J lost 3 bases, with 14 bases between them. This CDR3 is CASSPPDWAEETQYF. The CDR3, as DNA: TGTGCCAGCTCACCTCCGGACTGGGCGGAAGAGACCCAGTACTTC.

This clonotype was seen a few times. The chain couples TRBV9 to TRBJ1-5; D gene uncertain. The V end was cut by 0 bases, the J end by 4 bases, with 8 bases between. This CDR3 is 14 amino acids long. Germline CDR1 and CDR2: SGDLS and YYNGEE. CDR3 sequence: CASSVGDGNQPQHF. Written as DNA, the CDR3 is TGTGCCAGCAGCGTAGGAGACGGTAATCAGCCCCAGCATTTT.

The gene calls are TRBV6-2 or TRBV6-3 and TRBJ2-7; 7 bases line up with TRBD2. Trimming took 4 bases from V and 3 from J; bases not matched to a gene: 9. Looked up from germline, CDR1 is MNHEY and CDR2 is SVGEGT. This CDR3 has 15 amino acids. The CDR3 coding sequence is TGTGCCAGCAGTTTTCTCCCAGAGCGGGGCTACGAGCAGTACTTC. Translated: CASSFLPERGYEQYF.

This clonotype was detected ten times or more. The J gene is TRBJ2-3, the V gene TRBV6-1; 8 bases line up with TRBD1. The ends lost 3 bases at V and 4 bases at J; junction bases unmatched: 9. Germline V gene lookup returns CDR1 MNHNS and CDR2 SASEGT. The CDR3 spans 16 residues. In nucleotides, the CDR3 is TGTGCCAGCAGTGATTGGGCAGGGGGCCTCGCAGATACGCAGTATTTT. This encodes CASSDWAGGLADTQYF.

The chain is built from TRBV12-3 or TRBV12-4 and TRBJ1-1; TRBD1 matches at 10 bases. Trimming removed 4 bases from V and 3 bases from J; junction bases left unmatched: 17. The CDR3 spans 19 residues. CDR3 region: CASSYRPGQGPPADTEAFF. The CDR3 DNA sequence: TGTGCCAGCAGTTATCGGCCGGGACAGGGGCCTCCTGCGGACACTGAAGCTTTCTTT.

J is TRBJ2-7 and V is TRBV6-2 or TRBV6-3; 8 bases match TRBD1. V lost 5 bases and J lost 2; bases outside the gene matches: 11. Per the germline V gene, CDR1 is MNHEY and CDR2 is SVGEGT. This CDR3 has 16 residues. CDR3 coding DNA: TGTGCCAGCAGTGCCCGACAGGGGATTTTCACCTACGAGCAGTACTTC. Its translation: CASSARQGIFTYEQYF.

The genes are TRBV9 and TRBJ1-1; a weak D match, TRBD1 (5 bases). V was trimmed by 7 bases and J by 0 bases, leaving 28 bases between them. The germline CDR1 and CDR2 sequences are SGDLS and YYNGEE. This CDR3 has 19 amino acids. The CDR3 spells CASLRIYSTESEMNTEAFF. The CDR3 nucleotides are TGTGCCAGCCTCCGAATTTATTCGACAGAATCCGAAATGAACACTGAAGCTTTCTTT.

A few counts support this clonotype. CDR3 nucleotide sequence: TGTGCCAGCAGCGGATTAATCCCCTCACCCCTCCACTTT. Its translation: CASSGLIPSPLHF. V is TRBV7-6 and J is TRBJ1-6; D is unresolved. The CDR3 has 13 amino acids. Germline V gives CDR1 SGHVS, CDR2 FNYEAQ. Deletions cut 5 bases from V and 10 bases from J, with 12 bases between.

Regarding this clonotype: The conserved final phenylalanine or tryptophan is absent from the CDR3, which likely points to a read error. The chain employs TRBV28 and TRBJ2-7; 8 nucleotides agree with TRBD1. V dropped 6 bases and J dropped 3; count of bases not matched to a gene: 16. Germline values: CDR1 MDHEN, CDR2 SYDVKM. This CDR3 contains 17 residues. CDR3 DNA: TGTGCCAGCAGACTCCCCCGGGGGCAGGGGGCAAGCTACGAGCAGTACCTC. Protein sequence: CASRLPRGQGASYEQYL.

The chain joins TRBV4-3 to TRBJ2-1, with 8 nucleotides matching TRBD2. This CDR3 comprises 17 residues. Germline loops: CDR1 LGHNA, CDR2 YSLEER. V trimming: 0 bases; J trimming: 5 bases; junction bases outside the gene matches: 9. CDR3 loop: CASSQDRAGGAHNEQFF. The CDR3 nucleotides read TGCGCCAGCAGCCAAGATCGGGCGGGGGGTGCCCACAATGAGCAGTTCTTC.

Many counts were recorded for this clonotype. This chain links TRBV29-1 with TRBJ2-3; D is possibly TRBD1 (5 bases). This CDR3 is 13 amino acids long. Germline CDR1 and CDR2: SQVTM and ANQGSEA. Trimming left V 6 bases short and J 2 bases short, with 12 bases between. As DNA, the CDR3 is TGCAGCGTCGACAATGGACACACAGATACGCAGTATTTT. Translated, it gives CSVDNGHTDTQYF.

The chain recombines TRBV3-1 with TRBJ1-5, with TRBD1 identical over 8 bases. This CDR3 is 15 amino acids long. With V trimmed by 11 bases and J by 3 bases, 12 bases remained unmatched. Germline CDR1 and CDR2: LGHDT and YNNKEL (reference sequence). The CDR3 nucleotides are TGTGCCCTTAGAGGTCGACAGGGGTACAATCAGCCCCAGCATTTT. Translation gives CALRGRQGYNQPQHF. Combining the CDR3 with reference TRBV3-1 and TRBJ1-5 gives the whole variable domain DTAVSQTPKYLVTQMGNDKSIKCEQNLGHDTMYWYKQDSKKFLKIMFSYNNKELIINETVPNRFSPKSPDKAHLNLHINSLELGDSAVYFCALRGRQGYNQPQHFGDGTRLSIL.

This clonotype was counted between two and nine times. The rearrangement uses TRBV7-9 and TRBJ1-1, with a weak D call TRBD1 (5 bases). CDR3 length equals 16 residues. The V gene's germline CDR1 is SEHNR and CDR2 FQNEAQ (reference sequence). Trimming shortened V by 2 bases and J by 4 bases, and 17 bases separated the two germline ends. Here the CDR3 DNA reads TGTGCCAGCAGCTTAAATTTCGACACAGGAGCCACTGAAGCTTTCTTT. This gives the protein CASSLNFDTGATEAFF.

The V gene is TRBV27, the J gene TRBJ1-5; possibly TRBD1 for D (6 bases). Deletions cut 4 bases from V and 2 bases from J, with 24 bases between. The CDR3 totals 19 residues. Germline V gives CDR1 MNHEY, CDR2 SMNVEV (reference sequence). CDR3 coding DNA: TGTGCCAGCAGTTCTCTAAGCCCCAGGGGCATCAGTGGCAATCAGCCCCAGCATTTT. The encoded protein is CASSSLSPRGISGNQPQHF.

The chain joins TRBV12-3 or TRBV12-4 to TRBJ2-3, with 7 bases that match TRBD1. The ends lost 7 bases at V and 7 bases at J; junction bases unmatched: 11. The CDR3 runs 14 residues. The CDR3 spells CASTYRGHSNTQYF. CDR3 DNA sequence: TGTGCCAGCACCTACAGGGGACATTCAAATACGCAGTATTTT.

This clonotype was seen many times. V and J are TRBV7-2 and TRBJ2-3, with 11 bases lining up with TRBD2. The germline gives CDR1 SGHTA, CDR2 FQGNSA. This CDR3 spans 17 amino acids. The V and J ends lost 1 base and 3 bases, in that order; junction bases with no gene match: 6. CDR3 sequence (DNA): TGTGCCAGCAGCTTAGTTTCGGGACTAGCGGATACAGATACGCAGTATTTT. Its translation: CASSLVSGLADTDTQYF.

This clonotype was seen more than once but under ten times. The rearrangement uses TRBV12-3 or TRBV12-4 and TRBJ2-3; TRBD1 agrees at 10 bases. This CDR3 is 16 amino acids long. With V trimmed by 5 bases and J by 6 bases, 11 bases remained unmatched. The CDR3 region is CASSPHPRTGGDTQYF. In nucleotides, the CDR3 is TGTGCCAGCAGTCCTCACCCCCGGACAGGGGGGGATACGCAGTATTTT.

The table lists this clonotype with many counts. The rearrangement links TRBV5-1 to TRBJ1-1; D not resolved. The CDR3 loop spans 12 amino acids. Trimming cost V 5 bases and J 4 bases, with 9 bases left between them. Germline CDR1 is SGHRS and CDR2 is YFSETQ. CDR3 nucleotide sequence: TGCGCCAGCAGGGATGGTCTCACTGAAGCTTTCTTT. Protein product: CASRDGLTEAFF.

This clonotype was seen more than once but under ten times. V is TRBV20-1 and J is TRBJ2-7; 9 bases are shared with TRBD2. Losses at the gene ends were 7 bases for V and 2 bases for J; bases not matched to a gene: 12. This CDR3 comprises 15 residues. CDR1 is DFQATT and CDR2 is SNEGSKA in the germline V gene (reference sequence). The DNA for the CDR3 is TGCAGTGGAAAAAAGGCTAGCGGGACTACCTACGAGCAGTACTTC. Its protein product is CSGKKASGTTYEQYF.

This clonotype was counted only a few times. V usage is TRBV20-1 and J usage is TRBJ2-7; a weak D match, TRBD1 (6 bases). V lost 7 bases, J lost 4 bases, and 17 bases lay in between. CDR3 length: 13 residues. Germline V gene lookup returns CDR1 DFQATT and CDR2 SNEGSKA (reference sequence). The CDR3 spells CSVRGPAPYEQYF. The CDR3, as DNA: TGCAGTGTCAGGGGACCAGCTCCGTACGAGCAGTACTTC.

The chain recombines TRBV6-2 or TRBV6-3 with TRBJ2-6; 7 nucleotides align to TRBD1. The CDR3 has 18 amino acids. Germline loops: CDR1 MNHEY, CDR2 SVGEGT. J was trimmed by 1 base and V by 0 bases; bases with no gene match: 6. CDR3 protein: CASSYSGTVHSGANVLTF. The CDR3 coding sequence is TGTGCCAGCAGTTACTCGGGGACAGTGCATTCTGGGGCCAACGTCCTGACTTTC.

V usage is TRBV7-9 and J usage is TRBJ1-3; possibly TRBD1 for D (5 bases). V was shortened by 7 bases and J by 1 base, with 14 bases between the two germline ends. The CDR3 is 15 amino acids. Germline V lookup: CDR1 SEHNR, CDR2 FQNEAQ (reference sequence). The chain's CDR3 is CASKPGPTSGNTIYF. The CDR3 DNA is TGTGCCAGCAAACCGGGACCTACGTCTGGAAACACCATATATTTT.

Concerning this clonotype itself: A much larger clone differs by one base, so this may be a read error. J is TRBJ2-2 and V is TRBV12-3 or TRBV12-4; D is unclear. The CDR3 runs 12 residues. The CDR3 DNA follows: TGTGCCAGCAGTTTTGTACCGACGGAGCTGGTTTTT. Amino acids: CASSFVPTELVF.

This clonotype has ten or more counts. This chain connects TRBV6-2 or TRBV6-3 to TRBJ1-1; D uncertain. Germline CDR1 reads MNHEY; CDR2 reads SVGEGT. The CDR3 covers 15 residues. Trimming cost V 5 bases and J 3 bases, with 16 bases left between them. The CDR3 nucleotides read TGTGCCAGCAGTCCTCCCGGGCCATACGACACTGAAGCTTTCTTT. Amino acids: CASSPPGPYDTEAFF.

The table lists this clonotype with many counts. The CDR3 spells CASSLQGAPEAFF. The CDR3 DNA sequence: TGTGCCAGCAGTTTACAGGGGGCCCCTGAAGCTTTCTTT. The chain links TRBV12-3 or TRBV12-4 to TRBJ1-1; 8 bases map to TRBD1. The CDR3 has 13 residues. The ends lost 2 bases at V and 6 bases at J; junction bases unmatched: 2.

This clonotype has at least ten counts. This rearrangement joins TRBV5-1 to TRBJ2-7; 8 bases line up with TRBD1. Trimming took 4 bases from V and 3 from J; bases not matched to a gene: 9. The V gene's germline CDR1 is SGHRS and CDR2 YFSETQ. This CDR3 has 15 residues. CDR3 sequence: CASSLPGQEYYEQYF. The CDR3 region has the DNA TGCGCCAGCAGCCTACCGGGACAGGAGTACTACGAGCAGTACTTC.

V usage is TRBV12-3 or TRBV12-4 and J usage is TRBJ2-3; 7 nucleotides line up with TRBD1. The CDR3 sequence is 15 residues long. Trimming at V came to 2 bases and at J to 3 bases, leaving 5 bases not matched to a gene. CDR3 DNA: TGTGCCAGCAGTTTATTGCAGGGGGTGACAGATACGCAGTATTTT. Translated: CASSLLQGVTDTQYF.